This T cell receptor beta chain is from a study of glioma-infiltrating T cells. Study conclusions and caveats: Non-neoplastic patients had below-expected tissue-blood divergence, while all gliomas exceeded expectation.

Using RNA template, CDR3s of TCR alpha and beta were amplified with iRepertoire arm-PCR. TCRdb recomputed calls from the multiplex PCR reads with MiXCR, one row per CDR3 protein. The sample yields around 180,000 distinct CDR3 sequences, 43% seen once. Points on this clonotype: The antigen remains unidentified. This may be a read error: a much more frequent sequence differs by one nucleotide.

This receptor was taken from a human donor with low-grade glioma or glioblastoma, undergoing nonglioma brain surgery, or in good health (not recorded which). Input material: glioma tissue, nonneoplastic brain tissue, or PBMCs (not recorded which).

CDR3 sequence (DNA): TGTGCCAGCAGTTTAGTCCTCACAGCAAGTAACTATGGCTACACCTTC. Protein: CASSLVLTASNYGYTF. V usage is TRBV28 and J usage is TRBJ1-2, with no clear D. Germline values: CDR1 MDHEN, CDR2 SYDVKM. V lost 2 bases and J 1 base, leaving 14 bases between the germline ends. The CDR3 is made up of 16 amino acids.